The rows below give T cell receptor beta chains drawn from one sample of a study of neurological immune-mediated disorders. TCRdb re-derived calls from the 5' RACE reads in MiXCR, one entry per CDR3 protein. This table holds more than 95,000 distinct CDR3 sequences, 10% to 13% found once. The sequencing input was PBMCs. The receptors derive from a female donor with HTLV-1-associated myelopathy (HAM/TSP). CDR3s include the opening cysteine and the closing phenylalanine or tryptophan. The D gene is left open where the match is weak. Size is stated for part of the rows, as once, few or many counts, or as a class when the clone is expanded.

v_gene	d_gene	abundance	j_gene	CDR3nt	CDR3aa
TRBV7-3	TRBD1	many	TRBJ2-2	TGTGCCAGTTCGACAGGGGGGATCGGGGAGCTGTTTTTT	CASSTGGIGELFF
TRBV7-2	TRBD1	many	TRBJ2-7	TGTGCCAGCAGACAGGGGGCGGACTTAGACGAGCAGTACTTC	CASRQGADLDEQYF
TRBV20-1	NA	many	TRBJ1-1	TGCAGTGCTAGAGATCGGGTCACTAACACTGAAGCTTTCTTT	CSARDRVTNTEAFF
TRBV6-5	NA	many	TRBJ2-7	TGTGCCAGCAGCCCTGCCTACGAGCAGTACTTC	CASSPAYEQYF
TRBV20-1	NA	NA	TRBJ2-7	TGCAGTGCTAGCTTGGGTGGGCCCTCGGTGGAGCAGTACTTC	CSASLGGPSVEQYF
TRBV7-3	NA	many	TRBJ2-7	TGTGCCAGCAGCCTAGGGGGGAGCGAGCAGTACTTC	CASSLGGSEQYF
TRBV10-1	NA	many	TRBJ2-7	TGCGCCAGCAGTGGGACACGGACCTACGAGCAGTACTTC	CASSGTRTYEQYF
TRBV7-9	TRBD1	NA	TRBJ1-5	TGTGCCAGCAGCTCGGGGGGAACAGGGGCCAATCAGCCCCAGCATTTT	CASSSGGTGANQPQHF
TRBV6-5	TRBD2	many	TRBJ2-7	TGTGCCAGCAGTTACTCGCCCAGCGGGGGGACCGAGCAGTACTTC	CASSYSPSGGTEQYF
TRBV20-1	TRBD1	many	TRBJ1-2	TGCAGTGCTAGGGCAGGGGGCCGAAACTATGGCTACACCTTC	CSARAGGRNYGYTF
TRBV5-1	TRBD1	NA	TRBJ2-1	TGCGCCAGCAGCTCCGACAGGGGCGGGTACAATGAGCAGTTCTTC	CASSSDRGGYNEQFF
TRBV5-6	NA	many	TRBJ2-2	TGTGCCAGCAGCTTCCAGGGGTACACCGGGGAGCTGTTTTTT	CASSFQGYTGELFF
TRBV7-9	NA	many	TRBJ2-2	TGTGCCAGCAGCGGAACGGGGGTTGGCGACACCGGGGAGCTGTTTTTT	CASSGTGVGDTGELFF
TRBV6-5	NA	many	TRBJ2-7	TGTGCCAGCAGTTACTCTTATTCTCAGGCCCGGAGCTCCTACGAGCAGTACTTC	CASSYSYSQARSSYEQYF
TRBV5-1	NA	many	TRBJ1-2	TGCGCCAGCAGCTTGGGGGGGGTTGATGGCTACACCTTC	CASSLGGVDGYTF
TRBV6-5	NA	many	TRBJ2-4	TGTGCCAGCAGTTACTTTGGGGGAGTCCAAATTTTC	CASSYFGGVQIF
TRBV7-9	NA	NA	TRBJ1-2	TGTGCCAGCAGCTTAGTCGGGGGGCCGTCTCGGGGCTACACCTTC	CASSLVGGPSRGYTF
TRBV28	TRBD2	many	TRBJ2-1	TGTGCCAGCCGTGGGACTAGCACTTTTGTGGATGAGCAGTTCTTC	CASRGTSTFVDEQFF
TRBV6-5	TRBD1	many	TRBJ1-1	TGTGCCAGCAGTCCAGGCCGGACAGGGGATATGAACACTGAAGCTTTCTTT	CASSPGRTGDMNTEAFF
TRBV5-1	TRBD1	many	TRBJ2-5	TGCGCCAGCAGCTTTGACAGGGGGCGTTGGTGGACCCAGTACTTC	CASSFDRGRWWTQYF
TRBV5-1	TRBD2	many	TRBJ2-3	TGCGCCAGCAGCCCCTCCTCTTCGGCGGGGGGAATTGATACGCAGTATTTT	CASSPSSSAGGIDTQYF
TRBV9	TRBD1	many	TRBJ2-1	TGTGCCAGCAGCGTAGAGGGACAGGCCTACAATGAGCAGTTCTTC	CASSVEGQAYNEQFF
TRBV12-3/TRBV12-4	NA	NA	TRBJ1-5	TGTGCCAGCAGTACACCGGGGAATCAGCCCCAGCATTTT	CASSTPGNQPQHF
TRBV7-2	TRBD2	many	TRBJ2-3	TGTGCCAGCAGCTCGACGAGCGGGGGGGCAACAGATACGCAGTATTTT	CASSSTSGGATDTQYF
TRBV7-3	TRBD2	NA	TRBJ2-5	TGTGCCAGCAGCTTGAATGGACTAGCGGTGGAGACCCAGTACTTC	CASSLNGLAVETQYF
TRBV5-1	NA	few	TRBJ1-2	TGCGCCAGCAGCTTAGCGGGGGCCTCTAACTATGGCTACACCTTC	CASSLAGASNYGYTF
TRBV7-9	TRBD2	many	TRBJ2-7	TGTGCCAGCAGCTTTACTAGCGGGGAAACCGAGCAGTACTTC	CASSFTSGETEQYF
TRBV5-1	NA	many	TRBJ1-3	TGCGCCAGCAGCTTAGAACCGGCTTACTCTGGAAACACCATATATTTT	CASSLEPAYSGNTIYF
TRBV4-2	NA	many	TRBJ2-6	TGTGCCAGCAGCCACCGCGGAGTTTACGGGGCCAACGTCCTGACTTTC	CASSHRGVYGANVLTF
TRBV5-1	TRBD2	many	TRBJ2-7	TGCGCCAGCAGGAAAGTGCGGGGGGGATACGAGCAGTACTTC	CASRKVRGGYEQYF
TRBV28	NA	many	TRBJ2-1	TGTGCCAGCACTACCTCGGGCGCAAACAATGAGCAGTTCTTC	CASTTSGANNEQFF
TRBV20-1	TRBD1	many	TRBJ2-7	TGCAGTGCTGCCGACAGGGCCTACGAGCAGTACTTC	CSAADRAYEQYF
TRBV7-9	TRBD1	few	TRBJ2-7	TGTGCCAGCAGCTCGGGACAGGGGGCGCGTATTGGCGGCGAGCAGTACTTC	CASSSGQGARIGGEQYF
TRBV28	NA	many	TRBJ1-1	TGTGCCAGCAGTCATGATCGGAGGACTGAAGCTTTCTTT	CASSHDRRTEAFF
TRBV5-6	TRBD1	many	TRBJ1-5	TGTGCCAGCAGTCGGGGACAGGGGACCAATCAGCCCCAGCATTTT	CASSRGQGTNQPQHF
TRBV5-6	NA	many	TRBJ2-7	TGTGCCAGCAGCTTGAGTTCGGAACGGGTCTACGAGCAGTACTTC	CASSLSSERVYEQYF
TRBV12-3/TRBV12-4	NA	once	TRBJ2-1	TGTGCCAGCAGTTACAGGTCGAAAGGGGGCAATGAGCAGTTCTTC	CASSYRSKGGNEQFF
TRBV29-1	TRBD1	many	TRBJ1-1	TGCAGCGTGAGGGGACAGACTCCGAACACTGAAGCTTTCTTT	CSVRGQTPNTEAFF
TRBV12-3/TRBV12-4	NA	medium-sized	TRBJ1-5	TGTGCCAGCAATAGAGACGGGAGCAATCAGCCCCAGCATTTT	CASNRDGSNQPQHF
TRBV11-2	NA	many	TRBJ2-1	TGTGCCAGCAGCTTAGGCATGACGAATGAGCAGTTCTTC	CASSLGMTNEQFF